This record concerns one T cell receptor (beta chain) sequence. Its antigen is currently unknown. The data were taken from a study of response to subunit inactivated influenza vaccine. General study results and limits: Authors suggested each seasonal flu vaccination may recruit only limited numbers of new T cells.

TCRdb redid the calling of the RT-PCR reads with MiXCR, one entry per CDR3 protein. Of almost 250,000 distinct CDR3 sequences listed, 12% are singletons. From germline, CDR1 is DFQATT and CDR2 SNEGSKA (reference sequence). This CDR3 spans 14 amino acids. The germline V and J ends were trimmed by 1 base and 3 bases, with 10 bases remaining between them. The sample here was non-naive T cells sorted from PBMCs, taken around two weeks before vaccination. The TCR sequence derives from a man aged 50 or older who received an inactivated influenza vaccine. V and J are TRBV20-1 and TRBJ2-4; D is ambiguous. This chain's CDR3 is CSARGVPGKNIQYF. The CDR3 DNA reads as TGCAGTGCTAGAGGCGTTCCGGGCAAAAACATTCAGTACTTC.